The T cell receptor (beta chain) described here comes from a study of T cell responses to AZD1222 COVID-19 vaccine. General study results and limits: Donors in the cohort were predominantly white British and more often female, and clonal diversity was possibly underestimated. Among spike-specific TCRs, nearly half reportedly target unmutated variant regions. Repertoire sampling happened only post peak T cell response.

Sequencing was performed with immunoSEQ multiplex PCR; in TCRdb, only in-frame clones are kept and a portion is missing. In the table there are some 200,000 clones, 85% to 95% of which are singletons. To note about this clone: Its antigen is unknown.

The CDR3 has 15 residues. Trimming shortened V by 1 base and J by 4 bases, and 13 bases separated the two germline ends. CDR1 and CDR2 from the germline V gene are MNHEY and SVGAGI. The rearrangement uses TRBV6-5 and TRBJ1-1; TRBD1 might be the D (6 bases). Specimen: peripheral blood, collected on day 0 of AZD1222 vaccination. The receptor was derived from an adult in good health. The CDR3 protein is CASSYLSRGITEAFF. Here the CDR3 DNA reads TGTGCCAGCAGTTACTTGTCAAGGGGGATCACTGAAGCTTTCTTT.